This T cell receptor beta chain was documented in a study of OX40 agonist ivuxolimab in advanced cancers. Trimming left V 2 bases short and J 6 bases short, with 8 bases between. Germline V gene data show CDR1 as MNHEY and CDR2 as SMNVEV (reference sequence). The CDR3 contains 13 residues. General observations from the study: Doses of 0.1 to 3.0 mg/kg were accompanied by clonal expansion of CD4+ and CD8+ blood T cells by week 6. Low normalized T-cell clonal expansion was additionally recorded for some nonresponders.

Clones were read by immunoSEQ multiplex PCR, and TCRdb kept only the in-frame ones, dropping some. This sample has tens of thousands of clones, with roughly 78% found just once. A remark on this clone: The target antigen is unknown.

This TCR came from an adult with an advanced solid tumor such as melanoma, head and neck, liver or kidney cancer. V gene TRBV27 combines with J gene TRBJ1-5; D remains ambiguous. The specimen was CD4+ or CD8+ T cells sorted from blood, collected in a trial of the OX40 agonist ivuxolimab. The CDR3 nucleotides are TGTGCCAGCAGTTTAACCGTCATTCAGCCCCAGCATTTT. Translating it yields CASSLTVIQPQHF.